These 18 T cell receptor beta chains came from one sample sequenced in a study of CD8 T cells in Susac syndrome. The RNA input was roughly 0.45 to 1 ug, and it was reverse transcribed with random hexamers. TCRdb passed the immunoSEQ multiplex PCR reads through MiXCR, listing each CDR3 protein once. The sample shows around 200,000 distinct CDR3 sequences, roughly 95% of them seen only once. Source material: CD4+ T cells from PBMCs. Source of these receptors: a human donor in good health.

DNA for the CDR3: TGCAGTGCTAGAGATCCCGGTCCAGATACGCAGTATTTT. This sequence encodes CSARDPGPDTQYF. The chain uses TRBV20-1 and TRBJ2-3; no clear D. Trimming removed 0 bases at V and 4 bases at J, with 8 bases between. The germline V gene has CDR1 DFQATT and CDR2 SNEGSKA (reference sequence). This CDR3 is 13 amino acids long.

V usage is TRBV3-1 and J usage is TRBJ1-1; D uncertain. Germline CDR1 and CDR2: LGHDT and YNNKEL (reference sequence). With 1 base removed from V and 4 bases from J, the gap between germline ends came to 7 bases. The CDR3 sequence is 13 residues long. The CDR3 bases are TGTGCCAGCAGCCAAGCGTGGGTCACTGAAGCTTTCTTT. Residues: CASSQAWVTEAFF. The full variable domain, in which reference TRBV3-1 and TRBJ1-1 provide the parts outside the CDR3, is DTAVSQTPKYLVTQMGNDKSIKCEQNLGHDTMYWYKQDSKKFLKIMFSYNNKELIINETVPNRFSPKSPDKAHLNLHINSLELGDSAVYFCASSQAWVTEAFFGQGTRLTVV.

The chain is built from TRBV12-3 or TRBV12-4 and TRBJ2-7; no reliable D call. The CDR3 extends over 15 amino acids. V was trimmed by 6 bases and J by 0 bases, leaving 15 bases between them. In nucleotides, the CDR3 is TGTGCCAGCAGCCTAGGACCCCAAAGCTCCTACGAGCAGTACGTC. It encodes CASSLGPQSSYEQYV.

The chain is built from TRBV3-1 and TRBJ2-7, with D maybe TRBD1 (6 bases). Germline CDR1 and CDR2: LGHDT and YNNKEL (reference sequence). Trimming removed 4 bases at V and 3 bases at J, with 10 bases between. This CDR3 is built from 13 residues. The CDR3 DNA is TGTGCCAGCAGCCGGACAGAGGGCTACGAGCAGTACGTC. Translation: CASSRTEGYEQYV.

This chain joins TRBV7-9 and TRBJ2-3; the D is unclear. V gave up 2 bases and J gave up 4 bases, with 10 bases separating them. CDR1 and CDR2 from the germline V gene are SEHNR and FQNEAQ (reference sequence). This CDR3 contains 14 residues. The CDR3 DNA reads TGTGCCAGCAGCTTATCACAGACTGCAGATACGCAGTATTTT. This translates into CASSLSQTADTQYF.

The chain has TRBV7-9 and TRBJ2-3; 8 positions match TRBD1. This CDR3 is built from 15 residues. V shed 3 bases, J shed 4 bases, and the junction held 6 bases outside the gene matches. The germline gives CDR1 SEHNR, CDR2 FQNEAQ (reference sequence). The CDR3 is CASSFTGQGADTQYF. The CDR3 DNA reads TGTGCCAGCAGCTTCACCGGACAGGGCGCAGATACGCAGTATTTT.

This clonotype was recorded once. J is TRBJ1-2 and V is TRBV27, with D possibly being TRBD1 (6 bases). Per germline, CDR1 MNHEY and CDR2 SMNVEV (reference sequence). The CDR3 sequence is 14 residues long. Trimming stripped 6 bases from V and 2 bases from J, with 13 bases between. CDR3 sequence (DNA): TGTGCCAGCAGATTGACAGGAGCGAACTATGGCTACACCTTC. Its protein product is CASRLTGANYGYTF.

V usage is TRBV29-1 and J usage is TRBJ2-3, with D possibly matching TRBD2 (6 bases). Germline V gene lookup returns CDR1 SQVTM and CDR2 ANQGSEA. This CDR3 contains 12 residues. With 8 bases removed from V and 1 base from J, the gap between germline ends came to 10 bases. In DNA, the CDR3 is TGCAGCTGGCGGGGAGGCACAGATACGCAGTATTTT. It translates to CSWRGGTDTQYF.

J is TRBJ1-1 and V is TRBV12-3 or TRBV12-4; possibly TRBD1 for D (5 bases). The V and J ends lost 8 bases and 9 bases respectively, with 16 bases between them. This CDR3 is 12 amino acids long. The CDR3 loop is CASENGGYQAFF. In DNA form, the CDR3 reads TGTGCCAGCGAAAACGGGGGGTACCAAGCTTTCTTT.

The genes are TRBV29-1 and TRBJ1-2, with D possibly matching TRBD1 (5 bases). Germline V gene sequence: CDR1 SQVTM, CDR2 ANQGSEA. The CDR3 extends over 16 amino acids. The V and J ends lost 4 bases and 0 bases respectively, with 18 bases between them. CDR3 sequence reads: CSVVSLQASSNYGYTF. The CDR3 coding sequence is TGCAGCGTTGTTTCTTTACAGGCGTCCTCTAACTATGGCTACACCTTC.

The J gene is TRBJ1-5, the V gene TRBV23-1; 8 bases align to TRBD1. TRBV23-1 is sorted into the ORF group, with uncertain function. This CDR3 has 19 residues. Germline trimming cut 1 base from V and 5 bases from J; bases unmatched to any gene: 16. DNA of the CDR3: TGCGCCAGCAGTCAATACCAGAACCAGGGGGCGTTGGGGTATCAGCCCCAGCATTTT. This codes for CASSQYQNQGALGYQPQHF.

This clonotype has a single count. The chain employs TRBV20-1 and TRBJ2-5; 10 bases are a match to TRBD2. Germline V lookup: CDR1 DFQATT, CDR2 SNEGSKA (reference sequence). Unmatched junction bases numbered 9, after V lost 3 bases and J lost 5 bases. The CDR3 is made up of 15 amino acids. This CDR3 reads CSARSASGSPETQYF. CDR3 nucleotide sequence: TGCAGTGCTAGGTCTGCTAGCGGGAGCCCCGAGACCCAGTACTTC.

This chain connects TRBV6-5 to TRBJ2-7; D gene unclear. Between the trimmed V and J ends, which lost 8 bases and 2 bases, there was a span of 10 bases. Germline assignment: CDR1 MNHEY and CDR2 SVGAGI. The length of the CDR3 is 12 residues. The CDR3 reads CASGAGAYEQYF. CDR3 in DNA: TGTGCCAGCGGAGCTGGGGCCTACGAGCAGTACTTC.

This clonotype was counted a single time. This sequence joins TRBV4-1 and TRBJ2-1; no firm D call. The V gene lost 1 base and the J gene lost 8 bases, with 9 bases spanning the gap. The germline V gene encodes CDR1 MGHRA and CDR2 YSYEKL. The CDR3 extends over 13 amino acids. CDR3 in amino acids: CASSQGEMDEQFF. The DNA of the CDR3 is TGCGCCAGCAGCCAAGGAGAAATGGATGAGCAGTTCTTC.

The chain recombines TRBV5-6 with TRBJ1-5, with D hard to call. Trimming removed 4 bases at V and 6 bases at J, with 14 bases between. Germline V CDR1 and CDR2: SGHDT, YYEEEE. This CDR3 spans 14 amino acids. The CDR3: CASSRGDITQPQHF. The CDR3 DNA reads TGTGCCAGCAGCCGGGGAGACATAACTCAGCCCCAGCATTTT.

This clonotype was recorded only once. The chain carries TRBV27 and TRBJ2-3, with D possibly being TRBD2 (7 bases). Trimming left V 5 bases short and J 4 bases short, with 16 bases between. The CDR3 has 15 amino acids. Germline-derived CDR1 and CDR2 are MNHEY and SMNVEV (reference sequence). CDR3 protein: CASSIRGGGPDTQYF. The DNA for the CDR3 is TGTGCCAGCAGTATTAGGGGGGGCGGGCCAGATACGCAGTATTTT.

The rearrangement joins TRBV28 to TRBJ2-5; 12 bases fit TRBD2. Per the germline V gene, CDR1 is MDHEN and CDR2 is SYDVKM. With V trimmed by 8 bases and J by 3 bases, 10 bases remained unmatched. This CDR3 has 16 residues. The chain's CDR3 is CASRTPRTSGKETQYF. The CDR3 DNA reads TGTGCCAGCCGAACTCCCCGGACTAGCGGGAAAGAGACCCAGTACTTC.

This chain connects TRBV20-1 to TRBJ2-5; unclear D gene. Looked up from germline, CDR1 is DFQATT and CDR2 is SNEGSKA (reference sequence). The germline V and J ends were trimmed by 5 bases and 5 bases, with 9 bases remaining between them. The CDR3 loop spans 11 amino acids. CDR3 in amino acids: CSAFSPETQYF. As DNA, the CDR3 is TGCAGTGCTTTCTCACCGGAGACCCAGTACTTC.